This T cell receptor (beta chain) is drawn from a study of blood T cell repertoires in COVID-19. Study background: Samples came from the United States, Italy and Spain, spanning acute and convalescent COVID-19.

This CDR3 spans 14 amino acids. CDR1 is SQVTM and CDR2 is ANQGSEA in the germline V gene. Trimming took 2 bases from V and 4 from J; bases not matched to a gene: 6. Authors' data handling: Reference gene primer amplification gave nucleated cell count estimates. Repertoires were generated with immunoSEQ multiplex PCR, while TCRdb's copy carries only in-frame clones and drops some. V and J calls and clone size are copied from that table; D and trimming were computed from the DNA. The repertoire holds 150,000 to 200,000 clones, with 70% to 90% as singletons. The receptor's source is a woman of 80 years or more in a cohort sampled during active or convalescent COVID-19. This rearrangement joins TRBV29-1 to TRBJ2-7; 9 nucleotides line up with TRBD1. The sequenced sample consisted of peripheral blood. The DNA for the CDR3 is TGCAGCGTTGAAATCTGGACAGGGGCTTACGAGCAGTACTTC. Residues: CSVEIWTGAYEQYF.